A selection of T cell receptor beta chains follows, all from one sample in a study of T cells in localized non-small cell lung cancer. Produced via immunoSEQ multiplex PCR; TCRdb's table is partial and in-frame only. The table lists 75,000 to 95,000 clones, roughly 75% of them singletons, with under 25% in the top ten. The sample consisted of PBMCs, taken before any cancer treatment. The receptors come from a man aged 40-75 years with stage II squamous cell lung carcinoma. Both conserved end residues are part of each CDR3. A D gene is named only where the DNA matches it firmly. Rows may omit the clone size; those that give it use once, few, many or a size class.

NA	TRBJ1-2	TRBV6-1	NA	TGTGCCAGCAGTGATCCCGGGACACCGGAGAGTGGCTACACCTTC	CASSDPGTPESGYTF
NA	TRBJ1-2	TRBV30	TRBD1	TGTGCCTGGAGTGTAGGGACAGGGAACTATGGCTACACCTTC	CAWSVGTGNYGYTF
NA	TRBJ2-2	TRBV27	NA	TGTGCCAGCAGTTTATCTAGCGATGGCACCGGGGAGCTGTTTTTT	CASSLSSDGTGELFF
NA	TRBJ1-6	TRBV27	NA	TGTGCCAGCAGTTTATCGTATCGACAATCGGGTTCACCCCTCCACTTT	CASSLSYRQSGSPLHF
once	TRBJ1-1	TRBV30	TRBD1	TGTGCCTGGAAACACCGACAGGGTCTGGCGAGCACTGAAGCTTTCTTT	CAWKHRQGLASTEAFF
NA	TRBJ2-5	TRBV5-1	NA	TGCGCCAGCAGCCCGTCCTTGGGGTCTCCGGCGACCCAGTACTTC	CASSPSLGSPATQYF
NA	TRBJ2-7	TRBV5-4	TRBD2	TGTGCCAGCAGCTTGGATGCGGGGGAAGGCTCCTACGAGCAGTACTTC	CASSLDAGEGSYEQYF
NA	TRBJ2-1	TRBV5-4	NA	TGTGCCAGCAGGGGCCCCGGGACTTACAATGAGCAGTTCTTC	CASRGPGTYNEQFF
NA	TRBJ2-7	TRBV29-1	NA	TGCAGCGTTGGGGCAGCCTCCTACGAGCAGTACTTC	CSVGAASYEQYF
NA	TRBJ1-1	TRBV19	NA	TGTGCCAGTAGCGACACGGTGAACACTGAAGCTTTCTTT	CASSDTVNTEAFF
NA	TRBJ1-3	TRBV7-8	NA	TGTGCCAGCAGCTTAGGTGCCCTATCGGTGAACACCATATATTTT	CASSLGALSVNTIYF
NA	TRBJ2-2	TRBV25-1	NA	TGTGCCAGCAGTGAACGACATAACGGGGAGCTGTTTTTT	CASSERHNGELFF
many	TRBJ1-4	TRBV7-9	NA	TGTGCCAGCAGCTCCAGTTGGTCGGGAAAACTGTTTTTT	CASSSSWSGKLFF
NA	TRBJ1-4	TRBV6-1	TRBD1	TGTGCCGGAAAGACAGGGGCAAAAGAAAAACTGTTTTTT	CAGKTGAKEKLFF
NA	TRBJ2-3	TRBV11-2	NA	TGTGCCAGCAGCTTAGGGTCCTTCTCAGGCACAGATACGCAGTATTTT	CASSLGSFSGTDTQYF
NA	TRBJ1-2	TRBV6-1	NA	TGTGCCAGCAGTGAAGCTTCCCGCGCCCAGGGCCGCGGCTACACCTTC	CASSEASRAQGRGYTF
NA	TRBJ2-7	TRBV4-2	TRBD1	TGTGCCAGCAGCCAAGCGGCACAGGGGACCTACGAGCAGTACTTC	CASSQAAQGTYEQYF